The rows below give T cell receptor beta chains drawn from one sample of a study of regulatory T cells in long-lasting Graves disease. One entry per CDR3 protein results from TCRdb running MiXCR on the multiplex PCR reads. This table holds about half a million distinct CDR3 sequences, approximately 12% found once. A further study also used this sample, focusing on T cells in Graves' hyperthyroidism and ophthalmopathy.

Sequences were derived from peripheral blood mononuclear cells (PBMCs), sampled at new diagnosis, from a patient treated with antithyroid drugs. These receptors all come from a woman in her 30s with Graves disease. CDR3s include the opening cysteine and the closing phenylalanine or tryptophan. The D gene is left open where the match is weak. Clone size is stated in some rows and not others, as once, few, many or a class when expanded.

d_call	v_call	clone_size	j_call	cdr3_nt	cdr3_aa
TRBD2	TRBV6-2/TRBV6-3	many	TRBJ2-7	TGTGCCAGCAGTATTAGCGGGGAGGGCTCCTACGAGCAGTACTTC	CASSISGEGSYEQYF
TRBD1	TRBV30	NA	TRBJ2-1	TGTGCCTGGAGGGGACAGGGGCCGGGTGAGCAGTTCTTC	CAWRGQGPGEQFF
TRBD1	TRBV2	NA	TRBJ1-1	TGTGCCAACAGATCCACAGGGGGCCGCGCTGAAGCTTTCTTT	CANRSTGGRAEAFF
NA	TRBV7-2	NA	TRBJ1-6	TGTGCCAGCAGCTTAGTTCAGGGGTGGGGTTCACCCCTCCACTTT	CASSLVQGWGSPLHF
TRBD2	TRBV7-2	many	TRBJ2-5	TGTGCCAGCAGCTTAATGGGGGAGGGGACAGAGACCCAGTACTTC	CASSLMGEGTETQYF
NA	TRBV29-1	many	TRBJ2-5	TGCAGCGTTGATGGCAGCCAAGAGACCCAGTACTTC	CSVDGSQETQYF
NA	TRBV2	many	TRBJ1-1	TGTGCCGGTAAGGGTGGAACTGAAGCTTTCTTT	CAGKGGTEAFF
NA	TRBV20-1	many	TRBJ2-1	TGCAGTGCTACCCGGGACTGGGGAAACGACAATGAGCAGTTCTTC	CSATRDWGNDNEQFF
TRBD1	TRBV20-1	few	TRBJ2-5	TGCAGTGCAAATACAGGGGGCGCTGAATCAGGGACCCAGTACTTC	CSANTGGAESGTQYF
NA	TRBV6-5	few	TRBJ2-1	TGTGCCAGCAGTTACTCGAGTGGGAGGTTCTCCTACAATGAGCAGTTCTTC	CASSYSSGRFSYNEQFF
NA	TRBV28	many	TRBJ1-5	TGTGCCAGCAGTTTCGACAGGCGGCCCCAGCATTTT	CASSFDRRPQHF
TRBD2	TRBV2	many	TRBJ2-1	TGTGCCAGCAAGGCGGGAGTGGTGAATGAGCAGTTCTTC	CASKAGVVNEQFF
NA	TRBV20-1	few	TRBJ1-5	TGCAGTGCTAGTATTGGTCGCGGGGGGCGTCAGCCCCAGCATTTT	CSASIGRGGRQPQHF
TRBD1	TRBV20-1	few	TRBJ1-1	TGCAGTGCTTTGGGGACAGTGGCTGAAGCTTTCTTT	CSALGTVAEAFF
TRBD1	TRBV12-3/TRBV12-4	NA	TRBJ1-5	TGTGCCAGCAGGGGACAGCCCAATCAGCCCCAGCATTTT	CASRGQPNQPQHF
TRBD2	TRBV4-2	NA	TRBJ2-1	TGTGCCAGCAGCCAATCTAGCGGGACAGAATACAATGAGCAGTTCTTC	CASSQSSGTEYNEQFF
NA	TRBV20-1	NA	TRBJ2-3	TGCAGTGCTAGTATACAGCGGAGGGGATCAGATACGCAGTATTTT	CSASIQRRGSDTQYF
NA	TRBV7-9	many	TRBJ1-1	TGTGCCAGCAGTCGCGGGGGGGGGCGAGTAAACACTGAAGCTTTCTTT	CASSRGGGRVNTEAFF
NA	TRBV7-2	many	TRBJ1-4	TGTGCCAGCAGCTTAAGACAGCGGGGAAATGAAAAACTGTTTTTT	CASSLRQRGNEKLFF
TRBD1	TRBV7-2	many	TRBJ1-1	TGTGCCAGCAGCTTACACAGGGGGCATGGAAGGGCTGAAGCTTTCTTT	CASSLHRGHGRAEAFF